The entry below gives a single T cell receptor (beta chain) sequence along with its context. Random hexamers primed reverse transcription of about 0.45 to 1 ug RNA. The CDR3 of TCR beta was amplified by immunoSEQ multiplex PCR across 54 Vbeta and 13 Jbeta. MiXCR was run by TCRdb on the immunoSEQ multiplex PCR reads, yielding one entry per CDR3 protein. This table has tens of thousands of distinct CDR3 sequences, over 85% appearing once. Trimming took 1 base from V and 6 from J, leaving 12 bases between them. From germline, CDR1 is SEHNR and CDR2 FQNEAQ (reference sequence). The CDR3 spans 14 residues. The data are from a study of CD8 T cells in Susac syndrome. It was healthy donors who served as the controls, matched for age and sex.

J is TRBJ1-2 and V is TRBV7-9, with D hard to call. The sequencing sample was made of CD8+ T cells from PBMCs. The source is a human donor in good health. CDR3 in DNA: TGTGCCAGCAGCTTAGACTCGAATACCCATGGCTACACCTTC. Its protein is CASSLDSNTHGYTF.